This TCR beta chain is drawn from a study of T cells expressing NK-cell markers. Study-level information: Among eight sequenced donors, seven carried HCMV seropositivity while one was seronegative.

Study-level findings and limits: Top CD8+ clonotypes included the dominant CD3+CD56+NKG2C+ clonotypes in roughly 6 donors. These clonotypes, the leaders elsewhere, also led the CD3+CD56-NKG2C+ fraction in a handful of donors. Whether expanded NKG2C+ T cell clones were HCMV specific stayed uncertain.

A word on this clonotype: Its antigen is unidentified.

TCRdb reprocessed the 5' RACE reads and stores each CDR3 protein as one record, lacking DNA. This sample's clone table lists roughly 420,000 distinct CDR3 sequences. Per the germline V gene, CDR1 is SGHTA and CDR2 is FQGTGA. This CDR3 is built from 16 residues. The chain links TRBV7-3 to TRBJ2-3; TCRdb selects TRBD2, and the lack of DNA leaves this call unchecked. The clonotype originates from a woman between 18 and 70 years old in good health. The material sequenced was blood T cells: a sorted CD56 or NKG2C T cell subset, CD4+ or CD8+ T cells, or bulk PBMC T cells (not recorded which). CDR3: CASSLFRTSDTDTQYF.